This record covers a single T cell receptor beta chain. What it binds is unknown. The record originates from a study of graft-versus-host responses after intestinal transplantation. Per the germline V gene, CDR1 is SEHNR and CDR2 is FQNEAQ (reference sequence). V was shortened by 2 bases and J by 2 bases, with 8 bases between the two germline ends. CDR3 length equals 14 residues. TCRdb's table, derived via immunoSEQ multiplex PCR, lists solely in-frame clones and lacks some. This sample has around 50,000 clones, with around 85% found just once. The sequenced sample was unstimulated CD4+ T cells sorted from spleen or lymph node cells, obtained before transplant. The J gene is TRBJ2-3, the V gene TRBV7-9, with a possible D match to TRBD2 (5 bases). The receptor comes from a human donor who was the organ donor for an intestinal transplant. Written as DNA, the CDR3 is TGTGCCAGCAGCTTAAGGCTAGCCACAGATACGCAGTATTTT. Its translation: CASSLRLATDTQYF.